Listed below are T cell receptor beta chains from one sample, sequenced in a study of metastatic and nonmetastatic thyroid tumors. Using MiXCR, TCRdb reanalyzed the PCR reads. Seen here are tens of thousands of clones, about 29% observed once, and the top ten hold less than 9%. The sequenced material came from blood. These receptor sequences come from a female donor with papillary thyroid cancer or a benign thyroid nodule (not recorded which). Some clones in this sample may be carry-over from other donors' samples. The CDR3 runs from the conserved cysteine through the conserved F or W. The order of the fields is CDR3 length, V gene, D gene, CDR3 protein. A D gene is named only where the DNA matches it firmly.

>15|TRBV24-1|NA
CATSELVRTQDTQYF
>19|TRBV13|NA
CASSLDPRGGVRNTGELFF
>17|TRBV9|NA
CASSPGGGAGVLDTQYF
>14|TRBV11-2|NA
CASSFAGSYNEQFF
>15|TRBV20-1|NA
CSVVPGEGILETQYF
>15|TRBV9|NA
CASSVAPDPYNEQFF
>10|TRBV27|NA
CASRVHEQYF
>15|TRBV6-5|NA
CASSYAGANTGELFF
>15|TRBV4-1|TRBD2
CASSHPSGGEETQYF
>14|TRBV6-2/TRBV6-3|TRBD2
CASSYSTSVETQYF
>13|TRBV9|NA
CASSVGDNTEAFF
>14|TRBV28|NA
CASSFPDRYQPQHF
>20|TRBV4-2|TRBD2
CASSQGTSGGPPDGSGELFF
>14|TRBV19|NA
CASRGGLVNTEAFF
>17|TRBV27|NA
CASRAGLHPGSNQPQHF
>14|TRBV11-2|TRBD1
CASSGQGIAYEQYF
>12|TRBV20-1|NA
CSASSGSTEAFF
>15|TRBV6-5|TRBD2
CASSSPGGSSYEQYF
>12|TRBV6-1|TRBD2
CASITGGESQYF
>14|TRBV3-1|NA
CASSQEKGIWGYTF
>15|TRBV12-3/TRBV12-4|TRBD2
CASSLLAGGPNEQYF
>13|TRBV5-1|NA
CASSLRLNYEQYF
>16|TRBV6-6|TRBD2
CASSYGGLAGMDEQFF
>15|TRBV9|NA
CASSVAGDIYNEQFF